Below are 8 T cell receptor beta chains sequenced from a single sample in a study of control samples from healthy donors and cancer patients (dated by TCRdb to 2020 to 2021). Libraries came from the immunoSEQ multiplex PCR assay. TCRdb obtained this table from immuneACCESS and retained in-frame rearrangements with V and J assigned. These tables miss some clones; where compared with another copy, unresolved V genes account for less than half of the shortfall, and the remainder is unexplained. Across this sample there are 95,000 to 130,000 clones, with approximately 90% seen only once. Around 2.5% of the sample is held by the ten biggest clonotypes. Sample: blood. The source of these receptors is a woman between 65 and 79 years old in good health.

The rearrangement uses TRBV10-3 and TRBJ2-7; 8 bases are a match to TRBD2. Germline CDR1 ENHRY, CDR2 SYGVKD. Losses at the gene ends were 10 bases for V and 4 bases for J; bases not matched to a gene: 18. This CDR3 spans 16 amino acids. The DNA of the CDR3 is TGTGCCACCTACCGTGGGGTGGGGGGACTAGGTTACGAGCAGTACTTC. This codes for CATYRGVGGLGYEQYF.

In this sample, this clone turned up a few times. The chain recombines TRBV19 with TRBJ1-4; 10 bases match TRBD1. J was trimmed by 7 bases and V by 5 bases; bases with no gene match: 10. Germline loops: CDR1 LNHDA, CDR2 SQIVND (reference sequence). The CDR3 runs 16 residues. The DNA of the CDR3 is TGTGCCAGTAGTTCTCGACAGGGGGCTCGAAGTGAAAAACTGTTTTTT. Its protein is CASSSRQGARSEKLFF.

This clone was seen a few times. The chain couples TRBV5-1 to TRBJ2-6, with D unresolved. V was shortened by 0 bases and J by 2 bases, with 6 bases between the two germline ends. This CDR3 spans 15 amino acids. The germline CDR1 and CDR2 sequences are SGHRS and YFSETQ. CDR3 amino acids: CASSLVVTGANVLTF. The CDR3 DNA is TGCGCCAGCAGCTTGGTAGTTACTGGGGCCAACGTCCTGACTTTC.

The count of this clone is one. The rearrangement links TRBV27 to TRBJ2-2; perhaps TRBD2 as D (6 bases). The CDR3 consists of 13 residues. V lost 3 bases, J lost 6 bases, and 8 bases lay in between. The germline V gene encodes CDR1 MNHEY and CDR2 SMNVEV (reference sequence). Here the CDR3 DNA reads TGTGCCAGCAGTTTCGGAGGGTCCGGGGAGCTGTTTTTT. Its protein product is CASSFGGSGELFF.

In nucleotides, the CDR3 is TGCGCCAGCAGCTTGGCTGGGGTCGAGACCCAGTACTTC. Translation: CASSLAGVETQYF. The chain combines TRBV5-1 with TRBJ2-5; D uncertain. Germline V gene lookup returns CDR1 SGHRS and CDR2 YFSETQ. The CDR3 is 13 residues long. The V end was cut by 0 bases, the J end by 5 bases, with 8 bases between.

This chain connects TRBV4-1 to TRBJ2-1; TRBD1 aligns across 7 bases. CDR3 length equals 15 residues. After removal of 1 base from V and 6 bases from J, the junction contained 6 bases not matched to a gene. Per the germline V gene, CDR1 is MGHRA and CDR2 is YSYEKL. This CDR3 reads CASSQGGSGGNEQFF. The CDR3 coding sequence is TGCGCCAGCAGCCAAGGGGGTTCAGGGGGCAATGAGCAGTTCTTC.

This clone was seen once. The chain has TRBV18 and TRBJ1-1; the D gene is possibly TRBD1 (5 bases). Germline V gene sequence: CDR1 KGHSH, CDR2 LQKENI. Between the trimmed V and J ends, which lost 6 bases and 7 bases, there was a span of 15 bases. CDR3 length: 13 amino acids. The CDR3 loop is CASSRGLEDEAFF. The CDR3 DNA follows: TGTGCCAGCTCGCGGGGCCTTGAGGATGAAGCTTTCTTT.

The chain couples TRBV6-5 to TRBJ1-2; D perhaps matches TRBD1 (6 bases). Trimming left V 6 bases short and J 2 bases short, with 16 bases between. This CDR3 comprises 15 residues. In germline, CDR1 is MNHEY, CDR2 SVGAGI. The CDR3 sequence: CASRPGAGVNYGYTF. In DNA form, the CDR3 reads TGTGCCAGCAGACCCGGGGCAGGGGTAAACTATGGCTACACCTTC.